This paragraph covers one T cell receptor beta chain sequence. Its antigen is currently unknown. 5'RACE template switching with UMIs produced the TCR beta cDNA. TCRdb reanalyzed the 5' RACE reads and collapses them to one entry per CDR3 protein, without DNA. This listing includes roughly 180,000 distinct CDR3 sequences. The data were taken from a study of T cells expressing NK-cell markers. Turning to the study itself: Sequencing covered eight donors, seven HCMV-seropositive and one seronegative.

Germline loops: CDR1 DFQATT, CDR2 SNEGSKA (reference sequence). The CDR3 totals 18 residues. Broader study findings: A few of the donors also had these clonotypes leading their CD3+CD56-NKG2C+ fraction.

This chain uses TRBV20-1 with TRBJ1-6. What was sequenced was blood T cells: a sorted CD56 or NKG2C T cell subset, CD4+ or CD8+ T cells, or bulk PBMC T cells (not recorded which). The sequence came from a woman aged 18-70 years in good health. Here the CDR3 reads CSARVGRLGSSYNSPLHF.